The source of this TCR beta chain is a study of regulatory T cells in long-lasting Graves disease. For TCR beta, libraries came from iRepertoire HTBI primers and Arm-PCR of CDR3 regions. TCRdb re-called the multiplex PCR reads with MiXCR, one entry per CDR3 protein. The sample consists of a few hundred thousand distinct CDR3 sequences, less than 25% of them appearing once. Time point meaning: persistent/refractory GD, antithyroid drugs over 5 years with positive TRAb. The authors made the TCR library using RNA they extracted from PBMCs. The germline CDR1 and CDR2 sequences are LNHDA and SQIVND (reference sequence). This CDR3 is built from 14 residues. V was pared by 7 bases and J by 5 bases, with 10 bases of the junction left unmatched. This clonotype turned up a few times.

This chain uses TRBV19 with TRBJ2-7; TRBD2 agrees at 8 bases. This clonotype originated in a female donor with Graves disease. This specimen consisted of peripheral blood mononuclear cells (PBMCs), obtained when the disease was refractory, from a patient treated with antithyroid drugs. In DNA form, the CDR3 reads TGTGCCAGTACCCCTGATTGGACTAGCCACGAGCAGTACTTC. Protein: CASTPDWTSHEQYF.